The source of this T cell receptor beta chain is a study of blood T cells in healthy people across ages. Overall study findings and caveats: Percentage of naive T cells showed a strong correlation with TCR beta diversity. Since the PBMCs were unsorted, naive and antigen-experienced cells could not be conclusively compared. As age increased, TCR beta diversity per million T cells fell in a roughly linear fashion.

The total RNA that was extracted per sample amounted to at least 5 micrograms. This CDR3 has 16 amino acids. Per germline, CDR1 MGHRA and CDR2 YSYEKL. A second roughly 6 to 12 cycle PCR used barcoded and J-beta primers. TCRdb reanalysed the 5' RACE reads using MiXCR and keeps one entry per CDR3 protein. The profile covers over a million distinct CDR3 sequences, with 42% appearing a single time and roughly 7.7% taken by the ten largest. With respect to this clonotype: Its antigen is as yet unknown. Relative to the germline gene, one junction end is altered; a read error may explain this.

V and J are TRBV4-1 and TRBJ2-7, with D hard to call. Material for sequencing was blood. The sequence derives from a woman aged 18-30 years in good health. CDR3: CASSQDRDEKSYEQNF. DNA for the CDR3: TGCGCCAGCAGCCAAGATCGAGATGAGAAATCCTACGAGCAGAACTTC.